These 20 T cell receptor beta chains were sequenced from one sample in a study of patients and donors after allogeneic stem cell transplantation. Each CDR3 protein gets one entry after TCRdb re-called the RT-PCR reads with MiXCR. The data show more than 850,000 distinct CDR3 sequences, roughly 18% seen once. The sequencing input was blood, either unsorted or a sorted T cell fraction (not recorded which). The receptor set was obtained from a human donor who was either an allogeneic HSCT recipient or a stem cell or donor lymphocyte infusion donor (not recorded which). It is not recorded whose cells these are; they may come from a transplant donor.

This clonotype appeared a few times. V gene TRBV29-1 combines with J gene TRBJ1-1; tentatively, D is TRBD1 (5 bases). Deletions cut 7 bases from V and 1 base from J, with 22 bases between. Germline V gene sequence: CDR1 SQVTM, CDR2 ANQGSEA. CDR3 size: 16 residues. In nucleotides, the CDR3 is TGCAGCGCGATCGGGACGCAGAACCAGGGGAACACTGAAGCTTTCTTT. It encodes CSAIGTQNQGNTEAFF.

The V call is TRBV5-6, the J call TRBJ1-1; D uncertain. Trimming stripped 1 base from V and 1 base from J, with 11 bases between. CDR3 length: 15 residues. The germline V gene encodes CDR1 SGHDT and CDR2 YYEEEE. The CDR3 region is CASSLLGTGNTEAFF. The CDR3 nucleotides read TGTGCCAGCAGCTTGTTGGGAACTGGGAACACTGAAGCTTTCTTT.

In this sample, this clonotype turned up a few times. The chain joins TRBV6-5 to TRBJ1-2; tentative D call: TRBD1 (5 bases). V was trimmed by 5 bases and J by 2 bases, leaving 6 bases between them. Germline values: CDR1 MNHEY, CDR2 SVGAGI. CDR3 length: 12 amino acids. The CDR3 DNA sequence: TGTGCCAGCAGTCGGGACAACTATGGCTACACCTTC. Protein product: CASSRDNYGYTF.

This chain connects TRBV11-1 to TRBJ2-7, with 7 bases aligning to TRBD2. CDR1 is SGHAT and CDR2 is FQDESV in the germline V gene (reference sequence). Losses at the gene ends were 11 bases for V and 4 bases for J; bases not matched to a gene: 11. The CDR3 runs 13 residues. The CDR3 reads CASRGGAPYEQYF. The CDR3 bases are TGTGCCTCTCGGGGAGGGGCCCCTTACGAGCAGTACTTC. The whole variable domain, filled in from reference TRBV11-1 and TRBJ2-7, reads EAEVAQSPRYKITEKSQAVAFWCDPISGHATLYWYRQILGQGPELLVQFQDESVVDDSQLPKDRFSAERLKGVDSTLKIQPAELGDSAMYLCASRGGAPYEQYFGPGTRLTVT.

The chain couples TRBV4-1 to TRBJ2-3, with unresolved D. Deletions cut 0 bases from V and 1 base from J, with 11 bases between. Germline CDR1 reads MGHRA; CDR2 reads YSYEKL. This CDR3 has 16 residues. This chain's CDR3 is CASSQDFPDGTDTQYF. CDR3 nucleotide sequence: TGCGCCAGCAGCCAAGATTTCCCGGACGGCACAGATACGCAGTATTTT.

This clonotype was counted once. In this CDR3 the conserved last residue, phenylalanine or tryptophan, is missing, so a read error is likely. The gene calls are TRBV4-1 and TRBJ2-7; D ambiguous. The CDR3 has 14 residues. V was cut by 3 bases and J by 1 base, with 10 bases left in between. Germline CDR1 is MGHRA and CDR2 is YSYEKL. The CDR3 sequence is CASSQTLWSYEQYS. Here the CDR3 DNA reads TGCGCCAGCAGCCAGACGTTATGGTCCTACGAGCAGTACTCC.

The J gene is TRBJ1-5, the V gene TRBV12-3 or TRBV12-4, with 8 positions matching TRBD1. There are 14 residues in the CDR3. J gave up 6 bases and V 6 bases, and 7 bases lay outside the gene matches. The CDR3 sequence is CASRGQGRGQPQHF. Here the CDR3 DNA reads TGTGCCAGCAGAGGACAGGGAAGAGGTCAGCCCCAGCATTTT.

The chain carries TRBV30 and TRBJ2-2, with D tentatively TRBD2 (6 bases). V lost 0 bases to trimming and J lost 1 base, with 15 bases between them. The V gene's germline CDR1 is GTSNPN and CDR2 SVGIG (reference sequence). The length of the CDR3 is 17 residues. Here the CDR3 reads CAWSVGFWRENTGELFF. The DNA of the CDR3 is TGTGCCTGGAGTGTAGGTTTTTGGCGGGAGAACACCGGGGAGCTGTTTTTT.

This clonotype occurred a few times. At one end, the junction sequence differs from germline, possibly due to a read error. The rearrangement links TRBV6-2 or TRBV6-3 to TRBJ2-1; 10 bases fit TRBD2. The germline gives CDR1 MNHEY, CDR2 SVGEGT. This CDR3 is 11 amino acids long. The CDR3 here is CASSYTGTSVF. The CDR3 DNA follows: TGTGCCAGCAGTTATACCGGGACTAGCGTTTTC.

Points on this clonotype: A junction boundary mismatches the germline segment, possibly from a read error. The V call is TRBV7-7, the J call TRBJ2-1, with TRBD2 matching 9 bases. This CDR3 has 16 amino acids. Germline-derived CDR1 and CDR2 are SSHAT and FNYEAQ (reference sequence). The CDR3 protein is CASSLELSGGANEQFF. DNA for the CDR3: TGTGCTAGCAGCTTAGAACTTAGCGGGGGTGCCAATGAGCAGTTCTTC.

This clonotype was picked up a small number of times. The chain joins TRBV4-2 to TRBJ1-2; D gene unclear. V gave up 0 bases and J gave up 4 bases, with 12 bases separating them. Germline values: CDR1 LGHNA, CDR2 YNFKEQ. This CDR3 comprises 15 residues. The CDR3 sequence is CASSQEETTPYGYTF. The CDR3 DNA follows: TGTGCCAGCAGCCAAGAGGAGACAACGCCCTATGGCTACACCTTC.

The V gene is TRBV29-1, the J gene TRBJ2-2, with TRBD2 matching 8 bases. CDR1 and CDR2 (germline): SQVTM, ANQGSEA. The CDR3 is 16 amino acids. Losses at the gene ends were 7 bases for V and 4 bases for J; bases not matched to a gene: 14. The CDR3 protein is CSAPDPGRGGTGELFF. The CDR3 DNA follows: TGCAGCGCCCCGGACCCCGGGAGGGGGGGCACCGGGGAGCTGTTTTTT.

This clonotype was seen only a few times. This chain connects TRBV7-2 to TRBJ2-7; D unresolved. The CDR3 is 13 amino acids. Germline CDR1 reads SGHTA; CDR2 reads FQGNSA. V shed 4 bases and J shed 8 bases, with 15 bases lying between them. For the CDR3, the DNA is TGTGCCAGCAGCTCCGACCTTAGTACTCAGCAGTACTTC. This sequence encodes CASSSDLSTQQYF. Variable domain in full (rest from reference TRBV7-2 and TRBJ2-7): GAGVSQSPSNKVTEKGKDVELRCDPISGHTALYWYRQSLGQGLEFLIYFQGNSAPDKSGLPSDRFSAERTGGSVSTLTIQRTQQEDSAVYLCASSSDLSTQQYFGPGTRLTVT.

This chain uses TRBV2 with TRBJ2-7, with D possibly being TRBD1 or TRBD2 (5 bases each). The CDR3 loop spans 13 amino acids. V lost 2 bases and J lost 9, with 14 bases in between. Germline CDR1 and CDR2: SNHLY and FYNNEI. The CDR3 nucleotides read TGTGCCAGCAGTGAACAGACGGGGCTAGGGCAGTACTTC. It encodes CASSEQTGLGQYF.

This clonotype was observed a few times. The chain carries TRBV2 and TRBJ1-5; 10 bases agree with TRBD1. This CDR3 spans 15 amino acids. Per germline, CDR1 SNHLY and CDR2 FYNNEI. Trimming cost V 6 bases and J 4 bases; bases outside gene matches: 6. The CDR3 loop reads CASSSRDRGNQPQHF. CDR3 nucleotides: TGTGCCAGCAGCTCCCGGGACAGGGGAAATCAGCCCCAGCATTTT.

This clonotype was seen a few times. The chain carries TRBV5-1 and TRBJ1-1; 8 bases are shared with TRBD1. The germline CDR1 and CDR2 sequences are SGHRS and YFSETQ. After removal of 4 bases from V and 1 base from J, the junction contained 6 bases not matched to a gene. The CDR3 has 15 amino acids. CDR3 loop: CASSLRTGKNTEAFF. The DNA of the CDR3 is TGCGCCAGCAGCCTACGGACAGGGAAGAACACTGAAGCTTTCTTT. The full variable domain, its missing parts supplied by reference TRBV5-1 and TRBJ1-1, is KAGVTQTPRYLIKTRGQQVTLSCSPISGHRSVSWYQQTPGQGLQFLFEYFSETQRNKGNFPGRFSGRQFSNSRSEMNVSTLELGDSALYLCASSLRTGKNTEAFFGQGTRLTVV.

This clonotype appeared a few times. This sequence joins TRBV5-1 and TRBJ2-7, with 7 bases identical to TRBD1. The V gene end was trimmed by 4 bases and the J gene end by 2 bases; junction bases not matched to a gene: 6. CDR3 size: 14 residues. Germline CDR1 and CDR2: SGHRS and YFSETQ. The CDR3 is CASSATGWAYEQYF. CDR3 DNA: TGCGCCAGCAGCGCGACAGGGTGGGCCTACGAGCAGTACTTC.

The gene calls are TRBV12-3 or TRBV12-4 and TRBJ2-2, with unresolved D. The CDR3 totals 14 residues. The V gene lost 3 bases and the J gene lost 7 bases, with 12 bases spanning the gap. CDR3 region: CASSFVQGYGELFF. In nucleotides, the CDR3 is TGTGCCAGCAGTTTTGTCCAAGGCTACGGGGAGCTGTTTTTT.

This clonotype was seen more than once but under ten times. The chain is built from TRBV6-5 and TRBJ2-2; D ambiguous. Germline V gives CDR1 MNHEY, CDR2 SVGAGI. The CDR3 spans 15 residues. The germline V and J ends were trimmed by 0 bases and 9 bases, with 14 bases remaining between them. CDR3 region: CASSYSALADWELFF. The DNA of the CDR3 is TGTGCCAGCAGTTACTCGGCCCTGGCCGATTGGGAGCTGTTTTTT.

The chain is built from TRBV29-1 and TRBJ2-4; D is ambiguous. The CDR3 contains 14 residues. Germline V lookup: CDR1 SQVTM, CDR2 ANQGSEA. The V end was cut by 7 bases, the J end by 0 bases, with 13 bases between. The CDR3 DNA reads TGCAGCGCCCTACGGGTTGGAGCCAAAAACATTCAGTACTTC. Residues: CSALRVGAKNIQYF.